This TCR beta chain was recovered during a study of T cells in Graves' hyperthyroidism and ophthalmopathy. Study information: Initial diagnosis, before any treatment, was when peripheral blood was collected.

RNA transcripts were the template for amplifying TCR beta CDR3 regions. TCR CDR3 underwent first-round RT-PCR with the HTBI primer set. TCRdb reprocessed the multiplex PCR reads with MiXCR, giving one entry per CDR3 protein. Among 300,000 to 400,000 distinct CDR3 sequences listed, about 14% were seen once. A remark on this clonotype: The antigen is unknown.

Thyroid ultrasound, orbital computed tomography, clinical symptoms, and serum thyroxine and TRAb underpinned diagnoses. Germline CDR1 and CDR2: MNHNS and SASEGT. V lost 2 bases to trimming and J lost 7 bases; unmatched junction nucleotides: 14. CDR3 length equals 17 residues. Whole-study results and caveats: From stable hyperthyroidism, ophthalmopathy was separated by a 13 V-J model.

Sequencing used blood. This chain connects TRBV6-1 to TRBJ2-1, with 7 bases fitting TRBD2. This TCR derives from a woman in her twenties or thirties with Graves' ophthalmopathy. The CDR3 coding sequence is TGTGCCAGCAGTGAATTGGGTTTTGTGCTAGCGGAAAATGAGCAGTTCTTC. Translating gives CASSELGFVLAENEQFF.